This TCR beta chain was found in a study of T-cell memory formation after mild COVID-19. Study-wide background: Clustering of TCRs was largely donor specific. Points from the study as a whole: Day 15 to 85 contracting clones showed balanced CD4/CD8; later expanders leaned CD4+. Clones that contracted clustered mainly in CM and EM if CD4+ and in EMRA if CD8+.

In the case of this clonotype: What it binds is not known.

This CDR3 is 19 amino acids long. V lost 6 bases and J 3 bases, leaving 26 bases between the germline ends. The germline V gene encodes CDR1 SGHTA and CDR2 FQGNSA. One entry per CDR3 protein results from TCRdb running MiXCR on the 5' RACE reads. The sample shows roughly 410,000 distinct CDR3 sequences, roughly 24% of them seen only once. The rearrangement uses TRBV7-2 and TRBJ1-4; tentative D call: TRBD1 (5 bases). The sequence was obtained from an adult woman who had mild COVID-19 (a few samples of this study predate the infection). Cell type and time point are not known. Source material: PBMCs or a T cell subset sorted from them (not recorded which). CDR3 nucleotide sequence: TGTGCCAGCAGTAATAGGAAGGGGTTATCTATAGGGGCTAATGAAAAACTGTTTTTT. Its protein product is CASSNRKGLSIGANEKLFF.